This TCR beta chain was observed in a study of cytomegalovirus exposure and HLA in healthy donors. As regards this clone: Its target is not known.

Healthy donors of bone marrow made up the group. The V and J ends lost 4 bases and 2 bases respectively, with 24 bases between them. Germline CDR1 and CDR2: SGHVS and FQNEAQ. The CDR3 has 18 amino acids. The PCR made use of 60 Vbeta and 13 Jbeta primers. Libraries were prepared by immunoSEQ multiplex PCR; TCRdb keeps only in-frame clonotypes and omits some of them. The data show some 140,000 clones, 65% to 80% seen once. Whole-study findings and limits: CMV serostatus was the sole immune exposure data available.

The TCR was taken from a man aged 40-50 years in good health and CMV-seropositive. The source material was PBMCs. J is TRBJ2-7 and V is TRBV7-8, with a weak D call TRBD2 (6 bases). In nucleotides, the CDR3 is TGTGCCAGCAGCTCCGGGGCGGGACCGGCTTACTATGCCTACGAGCAGTACTTC. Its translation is CASSSGAGPAYYAYEQYF.